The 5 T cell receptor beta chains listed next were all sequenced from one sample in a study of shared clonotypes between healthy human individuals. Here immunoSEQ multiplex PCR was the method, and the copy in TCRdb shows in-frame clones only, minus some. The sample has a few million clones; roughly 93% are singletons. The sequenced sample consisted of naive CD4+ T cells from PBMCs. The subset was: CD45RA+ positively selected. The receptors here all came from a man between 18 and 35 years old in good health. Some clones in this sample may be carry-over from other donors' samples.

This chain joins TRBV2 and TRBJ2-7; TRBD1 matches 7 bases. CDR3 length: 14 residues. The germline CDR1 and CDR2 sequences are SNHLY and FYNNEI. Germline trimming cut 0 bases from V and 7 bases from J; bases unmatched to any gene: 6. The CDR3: CASSEAVQGNEQYF. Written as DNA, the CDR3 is TGTGCCAGCAGTGAAGCGGTACAGGGGAATGAGCAGTACTTC.

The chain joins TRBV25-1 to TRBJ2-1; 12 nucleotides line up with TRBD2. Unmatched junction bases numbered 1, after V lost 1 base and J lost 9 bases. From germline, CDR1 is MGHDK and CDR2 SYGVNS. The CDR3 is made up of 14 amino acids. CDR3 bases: TGTGCCAGCAGTGAATGGACTAGCGGGGTTGAGCAGTTCTTC. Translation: CASSEWTSGVEQFF.

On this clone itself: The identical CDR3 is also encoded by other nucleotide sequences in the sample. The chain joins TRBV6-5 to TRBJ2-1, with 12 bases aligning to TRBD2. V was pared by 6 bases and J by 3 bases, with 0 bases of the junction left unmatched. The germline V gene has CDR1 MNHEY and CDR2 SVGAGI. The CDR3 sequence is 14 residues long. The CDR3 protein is CASRGLAGYNEQFF. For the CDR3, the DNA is TGTGCCAGCAGGGGACTAGCGGGCTACAATGAGCAGTTCTTC.

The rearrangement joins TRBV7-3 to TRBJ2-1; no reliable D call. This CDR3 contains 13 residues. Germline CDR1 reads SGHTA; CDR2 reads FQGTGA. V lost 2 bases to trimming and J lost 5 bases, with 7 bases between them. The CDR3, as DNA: TGTGCCAGCAGCTTAGGGGTGAACAATGAGCAGTTCTTC. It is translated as CASSLGVNNEQFF.

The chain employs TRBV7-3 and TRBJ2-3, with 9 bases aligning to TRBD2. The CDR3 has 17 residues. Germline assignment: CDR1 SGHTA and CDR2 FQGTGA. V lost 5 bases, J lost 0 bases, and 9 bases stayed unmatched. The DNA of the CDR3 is TGTGCCAGCAGCGCAGTCGGAACTAGCGGGAGCACAGATACGCAGTATTTT. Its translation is CASSAVGTSGSTDTQYF.